The rows below give T cell receptor beta chains drawn from one sample of a study of post-analysis software for immune sequencing data. TCRdb passed the PCR reads through MiXCR, listing each CDR3 protein once. The sample carries 700,000 to 800,000 distinct CDR3 sequences, 25% to 30% recorded once. Sequencing was performed on blood. The receptors were gathered from a girl between 5 and 17 years old with multiple sclerosis. Both conserved end residues are part of each CDR3. D genes are given only for firm matches. Size is stated for part of the rows, as once, few or many counts, or as a class when the clone is expanded.

v_call	d_call	j_call	clone_size	cdr3_nt	cdr3_aa
TRBV11-2	TRBD2	TRBJ2-4	few	TGTGCCAGCAGCTTAGTAGGTAGCGGGGGGGCCGCTGGAAACATTCAGTACTTC	CASSLVGSGGAAGNIQYF
TRBV15	TRBD1	TRBJ2-3	NA	TGTGCCACCAGCAGAGGGACAGGGGAAGCAGATACGCAGTATTTT	CATSRGTGEADTQYF
TRBV20-1	NA	TRBJ2-5	NA	TGCAGTGCTAGAGATCTGCGGGTCCGGGAGACCCAGTACTTC	CSARDLRVRETQYF
TRBV5-1	NA	TRBJ1-1	NA	TGCGCCAGCAGCACGCCGGACGGGAACACTGAAGCTTTCTTT	CASSTPDGNTEAFF
TRBV4-1	NA	TRBJ2-7	many	TGCGCCAGCAGCCAAGACACAATTAACGGTTTAGCCCAGTACTTC	CASSQDTINGLAQYF
TRBV29-1	NA	TRBJ1-3	NA	TGCAGCGTTGGTTTAGGTAACTCTGGAAACACCATATATTTT	CSVGLGNSGNTIYF
TRBV7-2	TRBD2	TRBJ2-5	NA	TGTGCCAGCAGCTTATGGGGGAGGGTCGTTGAGGAGACCCAGTACTTC	CASSLWGRVVEETQYF
TRBV20-1	NA	TRBJ2-5	NA	TGCAGTGCTAGAGTGGAGGGGGCTCTAGAGACCCAGTACTTC	CSARVEGALETQYF
TRBV20-1	NA	TRBJ2-2	few	TGCAGTGCCCCCTTCGGGCGGGTCACCGGGGAGCTGTTTTTT	CSAPFGRVTGELFF
TRBV28	NA	TRBJ1-3	NA	TGTGCCAGCAGTTCTATTCAGGTTCGCGGAAACACCATATATTTT	CASSSIQVRGNTIYF
TRBV24-1	NA	TRBJ2-1	NA	TGTGCCACCAGTGATCGAGCGGGTATCTACAATGAGCAGTTCTTC	CATSDRAGIYNEQFF
TRBV11-2	TRBD1	TRBJ1-2	NA	TGTGCCAGCAGCTCCCTAGACAGGGGGCGAAACTATGGCTACACCTTC	CASSSLDRGRNYGYTF
TRBV28	TRBD1	TRBJ1-1	few	TGTGCCAGCAGTCCCCGGGGACAGGGGACGGGGACTGAAGCTTTCTTT	CASSPRGQGTGTEAFF
TRBV28	TRBD2	TRBJ2-5	few	TGTGCCAGCAGTTTAACCCGACTAGCGACCAAAGAGACCCAGTACTTC	CASSLTRLATKETQYF
TRBV18	NA	TRBJ1-1	few	TGTGCCAGCTCACCCCCGGGCAGTCTGAACACTGAAGCTTTCTTT	CASSPPGSLNTEAFF
TRBV20-1	TRBD2	TRBJ2-7	NA	TGCAGTGCTAGCTGGGCGGGGGGCTCCTACGAGCAGTACTTC	CSASWAGGSYEQYF
TRBV20-1	TRBD1	TRBJ1-5	NA	TGCAGTGCAGCAGGGGGCCCTCCTCCCCAGCATTTT	CSAAGGPPPQHF
TRBV7-4	NA	TRBJ1-2	NA	TGTGCCAGCAGCTTAGCGGACAGCCTAGCTAGCTATGGCTACACCTTC	CASSLADSLASYGYTF
TRBV18	TRBD1	TRBJ1-2	few	TGTGCCAGCTCATCCCGGACAGGGATGAACTATGGCTACACCTTC	CASSSRTGMNYGYTF
TRBV20-1	NA	TRBJ2-1	NA	TGCAGTGCTGCCGGACTAGAGCAGTTCTTC	CSAAGLEQFF